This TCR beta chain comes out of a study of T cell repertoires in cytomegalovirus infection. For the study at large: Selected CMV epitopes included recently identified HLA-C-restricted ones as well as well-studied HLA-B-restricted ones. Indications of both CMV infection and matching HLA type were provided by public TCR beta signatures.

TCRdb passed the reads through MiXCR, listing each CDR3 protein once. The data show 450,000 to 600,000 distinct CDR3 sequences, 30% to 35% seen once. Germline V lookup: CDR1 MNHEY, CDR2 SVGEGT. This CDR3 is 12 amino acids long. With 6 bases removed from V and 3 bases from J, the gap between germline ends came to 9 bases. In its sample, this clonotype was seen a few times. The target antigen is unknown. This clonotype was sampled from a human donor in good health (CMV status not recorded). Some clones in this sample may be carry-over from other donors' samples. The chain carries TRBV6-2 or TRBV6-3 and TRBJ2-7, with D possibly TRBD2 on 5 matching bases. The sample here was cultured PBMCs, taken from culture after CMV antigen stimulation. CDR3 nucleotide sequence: TGTGCCAGCAGCCCCGGGGACTACGAGCAGTACGTC. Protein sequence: CASSPGDYEQYV.